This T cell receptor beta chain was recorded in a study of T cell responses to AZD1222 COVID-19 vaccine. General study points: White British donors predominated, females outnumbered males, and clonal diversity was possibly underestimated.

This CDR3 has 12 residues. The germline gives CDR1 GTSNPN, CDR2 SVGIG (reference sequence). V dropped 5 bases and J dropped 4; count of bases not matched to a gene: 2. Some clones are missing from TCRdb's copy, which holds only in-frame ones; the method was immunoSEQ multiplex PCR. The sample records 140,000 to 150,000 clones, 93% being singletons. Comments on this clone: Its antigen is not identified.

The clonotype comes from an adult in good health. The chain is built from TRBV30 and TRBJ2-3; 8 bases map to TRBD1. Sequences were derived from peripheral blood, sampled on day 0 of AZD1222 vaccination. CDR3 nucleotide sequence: TGTGCCTGGGGACAGGGAGCAGATACGCAGTATTTT. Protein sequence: CAWGQGADTQYF.